The T cell receptor (beta chain) described here comes from a study of cytomegalovirus exposure and HLA in healthy donors. Study findings and constraints: Indistinguishable V segments, including TRBV6-2 and TRBV6-3, were excluded.

A word on this clone: Its antigen is not identified.

PCR involved 60 Vbeta and 13 Jbeta primers. Assay used: immunoSEQ multiplex PCR; TCRdb lists only in-frame clones, some missing. The table includes about 97,000 clones, about 80% detected once. The CDR3 consists of 13 residues. V lost 0 bases, J lost 6 bases, and 8 bases lay in between. CDR1 is MNHEY and CDR2 is SVGAGI in the germline V gene. This TCR was recovered from a man between 35 and 55 years old in good health and CMV-seronegative. What was sequenced was PBMCs. The rearrangement links TRBV6-5 to TRBJ1-2; TRBD1 might be the D (5 bases). The CDR3 DNA reads as TGTGCCAGCAGTTACTCATGGGGGGATGGCTACACCTTC. It translates to CASSYSWGDGYTF.